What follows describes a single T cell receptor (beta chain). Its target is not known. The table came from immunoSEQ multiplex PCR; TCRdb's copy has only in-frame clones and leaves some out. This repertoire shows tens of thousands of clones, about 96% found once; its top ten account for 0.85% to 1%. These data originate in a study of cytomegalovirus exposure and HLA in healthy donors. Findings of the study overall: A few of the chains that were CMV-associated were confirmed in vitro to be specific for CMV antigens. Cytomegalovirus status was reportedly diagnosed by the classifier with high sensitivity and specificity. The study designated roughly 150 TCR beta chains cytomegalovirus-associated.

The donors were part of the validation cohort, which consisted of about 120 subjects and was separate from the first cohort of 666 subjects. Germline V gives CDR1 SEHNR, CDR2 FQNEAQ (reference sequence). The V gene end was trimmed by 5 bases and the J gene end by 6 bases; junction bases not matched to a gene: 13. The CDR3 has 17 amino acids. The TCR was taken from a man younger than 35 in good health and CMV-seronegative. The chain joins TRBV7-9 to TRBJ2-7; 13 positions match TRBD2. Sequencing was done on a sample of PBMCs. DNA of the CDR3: TGTGCCAGCAGCCAACCTTTCGGACTAGCGGGAGTCCCCGAGCAGTACTTC. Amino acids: CASSQPFGLAGVPEQYF. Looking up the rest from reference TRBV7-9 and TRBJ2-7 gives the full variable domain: DTGVSQNPRHKITKRGQNVTFRCDPISEHNRLYWYRQTLGQGPEFLTYFQNEAQLEKSRLLSDRFSAERPKGSFSTLEIQRTEQGDSAMYLCASSQPFGLAGVPEQYFGPGTRLTVT.